The 18 T cell receptor beta chains below come from one sample, sequenced in a study of long-term antiretroviral therapy in people with HIV. The libraries were made with immunoSEQ v3.0 at survey level. Some clones are missing from TCRdb's copy, which holds only in-frame ones; the method was immunoSEQ multiplex PCR. The sample has under 15,000 clones; around 89% are singletons. The material was unsorted PBMCs, obtained 2.1 years after starting antiretroviral therapy. Receptors originate from a woman aged 40 to 50 with HIV.

This clone has more than one count but fewer than ten. The rearrangement links TRBV2 to TRBJ1-1; perhaps TRBD1 as D (6 bases). The CDR3 contains 15 residues. Germline V gene sequence: CDR1 SNHLY, CDR2 FYNNEI. Trimming shortened V by 2 bases and J by 7 bases, and 17 bases separated the two germline ends. DNA of the CDR3: TGTGCCAGCAGTGAATCGCCAGGGGCATCGGGTGAAGCTTTCTTT. Residues: CASSESPGASGEAFF.

J is TRBJ2-7 and V is TRBV2; no clear D. The CDR3 spans 13 residues. V lost 4 bases to trimming and J lost 6 bases, with 13 bases between them. Germline-derived CDR1 and CDR2 are SNHLY and FYNNEI. This CDR3 reads CASSGQLVGEQYF. In DNA, the CDR3 is TGTGCCAGCAGTGGGCAGTTGGTAGGCGAGCAGTACTTC.

The chain is built from TRBV27 and TRBJ1-4, with D tentatively TRBD1 (6 bases). In germline, CDR1 is MNHEY, CDR2 SMNVEV (reference sequence). The CDR3 spans 15 residues. V was clipped by 3 bases and J by 12 bases, with 20 bases between them. CDR3 in DNA: TGTGCCAGCAGTTTGGTGACAGGATTCCCGGCAGAACTGTTTTTT. Translating it yields CASSLVTGFPAELFF.

The chain joins TRBV6-1 to TRBJ1-6; D unresolved. Germline V gives CDR1 MNHNS, CDR2 SASEGT. Trimming removed 0 bases from V and 5 bases from J, with 14 bases in between. This CDR3 is built from 17 residues. This CDR3 is CASSEAPGGPNNSPLHF. CDR3 nucleotides: TGTGCCAGCAGTGAAGCCCCAGGAGGTCCTAATAATTCACCCCTCCACTTT.

In DNA, the CDR3 is TGTGCCAGCAGCGTACTAGGGGGATCGGGACAACATAATTCACCCCTCCACTTT. This codes for CASSVLGGSGQHNSPLHF. This chain joins TRBV9 and TRBJ1-6; D is possibly TRBD1 (6 bases). The ends were cut back, 1 base at V and 5 bases at J, with 19 bases in the middle. Germline V lookup: CDR1 SGDLS, CDR2 YYNGEE. There are 18 residues in the CDR3.

This clone was detected only once. This chain joins TRBV7-2 and TRBJ1-6; D call uncertain. Germline assignment: CDR1 SGHTA and CDR2 FQGNSA. V lost 5 bases to trimming and J lost 0 bases, with 11 bases between them. The CDR3 is made up of 16 amino acids. This CDR3 reads CASSIRRSSYNSPLHF. DNA for the CDR3: TGTGCCAGCAGCATAAGGAGGAGCTCCTATAATTCACCCCTCCACTTT.

The genes are TRBV9 and TRBJ1-2; D is ambiguous. The ends were cut back, 4 bases at V and 10 bases at J, with 14 bases in the middle. The CDR3 sequence is 12 residues long. Germline V gene lookup returns CDR1 SGDLS and CDR2 YYNGEE. Here the CDR3 reads CASSPRHGDYTF. The CDR3 DNA sequence: TGTGCCAGCAGCCCCCGGCATGGAGACTACACCTTC.

The V and J genes are TRBV6-1 and TRBJ2-7; D is possibly TRBD1 (5 bases). Germline CDR1 reads MNHNS; CDR2 reads SASEGT. The CDR3 consists of 14 residues. Trimming pared 6 bases from V and 2 bases from J, leaving 14 bases between. The CDR3 sequence: CASRRDQGPYEQYF. The CDR3 DNA sequence: TGTGCCAGCAGGAGAGATCAGGGTCCCTACGAGCAGTACTTC.

The gene calls are TRBV10-3 and TRBJ1-1; D is possibly TRBD1 (6 bases). Germline-derived CDR1 and CDR2 are ENHRY and SYGVKD. This CDR3 region has 15 residues. V lost 7 bases and J lost 5, with 20 bases in between. CDR3 protein: CAITRSGAQGTEAFF. Here the CDR3 DNA reads TGTGCCATCACCCGTTCAGGGGCGCAAGGGACTGAAGCTTTCTTT.

The V and J genes are TRBV29-1 and TRBJ2-5; TRBD2 aligns across 8 bases. CDR1 and CDR2 (germline): SQVTM, ANQGSEA. The CDR3 spans 15 residues. The J segment lost 5 bases and the V segment lost 3 bases, leaving 11 bases of the junction unmatched. CDR3 residues: CSVDGAGGRAETQYF. As DNA, the CDR3 is TGCAGCGTTGATGGGGCGGGGGGTCGTGCGGAGACCCAGTACTTC.

This sequence joins TRBV6-5 and TRBJ2-6; D remains ambiguous. Germline V gene lookup returns CDR1 MNHEY and CDR2 SVGAGI. CDR3 length: 14 residues. Trimming took 8 bases from V and 0 from J, leaving 8 bases between them. DNA of the CDR3: TGTGCCAGCTTCTCGACCTCTGGGGCCAACGTCCTGACTTTC. Its protein is CASFSTSGANVLTF.

For the CDR3, the DNA is TGTGCCAGCAGCTTGGGGGTCGGCCGGACCTCTAATGAAAAACTGTTTTTT. Protein product: CASSLGVGRTSNEKLFF. The rearrangement uses TRBV5-4 and TRBJ1-4; D unclear. CDR1 is SGHNT and CDR2 is YYREEE in the germline V gene (reference sequence). Trimming took off 0 bases at V and 3 bases at J, with 15 bases between the two ends. The CDR3 is 17 amino acids.

V gene TRBV7-6 combines with J gene TRBJ2-1, with 10 bases that match TRBD1. CDR3 length equals 15 residues. CDR1 and CDR2 (germline): SGHVS, FNYEAQ. After removal of 3 bases from V and 7 bases from J, the junction contained 6 bases not matched to a gene. The CDR3 loop is CASSFPGTGANEQFF. CDR3 sequence (DNA): TGTGCCAGCAGCTTCCCCGGGACAGGGGCGAATGAGCAGTTCTTC.

J is TRBJ1-6 and V is TRBV28; the D gene is possibly TRBD1 (6 bases). The CDR3 has 15 amino acids. Germline V gene sequence: CDR1 MDHEN, CDR2 SYDVKM. Deletions cut 6 bases from V and 9 bases from J, with 18 bases between. The CDR3 nucleotides read TGTGCCAGCAGCCAAACCCAGGGACAAGGTTCACCCCTCCACTTT. This encodes CASSQTQGQGSPLHF.

DNA of the CDR3: TGTGCCAGCGCCACGGGTTGGTCTGGCTACACCTTC. It is translated as CASATGWSGYTF. The rearrangement links TRBV6-1 to TRBJ1-2; no firm D call. Germline CDR1 is MNHNS and CDR2 is SASEGT. The CDR3 is 12 amino acids. Trimming cost V 8 bases and J 7 bases, with 14 bases left between them.

The chain carries TRBV6-1 and TRBJ2-3, with D perhaps matching TRBD1 or TRBD2 (6 bases each). V dropped 5 bases and J dropped 1 base, with 13 bases sitting between them. The CDR3 loop spans 15 amino acids. Germline CDR1 MNHNS, CDR2 SASEGT. CDR3 region: CASSHGGSGTDTQYF. The CDR3 nucleotides are TGTGCCAGCAGTCACGGGGGCTCCGGCACAGATACGCAGTATTTT.

In this sample, this clone turned up a few times. The genes are TRBV6-1 and TRBJ1-1; D possibly corresponds to TRBD1 (6 bases). Trimming took off 6 bases at V and 0 bases at J, with 11 bases between the two ends. There are 14 residues in the CDR3. Looked up from germline, CDR1 is MNHNS and CDR2 is SASEGT. The DNA for the CDR3 is TGTGCCAGCAGGGATTACAGGGTGAACACTGAAGCTTTCTTT. Protein product: CASRDYRVNTEAFF.

The V and J genes are TRBV5-1 and TRBJ2-2; TRBD2 aligns across 11 bases. The CDR3 has 16 amino acids. From germline, CDR1 is SGHRS and CDR2 YFSETQ. The ends lost 4 bases at V and 5 bases at J; junction bases unmatched: 7. The CDR3 spells CASSTGTSGDTGELFF. CDR3 nucleotides: TGCGCCAGCAGCACGGGGACTAGCGGAGATACCGGGGAGCTGTTTTTT.